This T cell receptor (beta chain) was recovered during a study of cytomegalovirus exposure and HLA in healthy donors. Comments on this clone: Its specificity is unknown.

Regarding the study as a whole: Both high specificity and high sensitivity reportedly marked the classifier's diagnosis of cytomegalovirus status. Indistinguishability led to the exclusion of some V segments, TRBV6-2 and TRBV6-3 included. Researchers counted some 150 TCR beta chains as cytomegalovirus-associated.

This CDR3 contains 13 residues. Trimming shortened V by 5 bases and J by 10 bases, and 12 bases separated the two germline ends. Germline CDR1 and CDR2: SGHTA and FQGNSA. 13 Jbeta primers and 60 Vbeta primers were used for the PCR. Generated by immunoSEQ multiplex PCR, the TCRdb table keeps only in-frame clones and is missing some. Of approximately 130,000 clones detected, 75% appear once; the ten largest clones hold 2.9%. The origin of this receptor is a woman aged 40 to 49 in good health and CMV-seropositive. Sample: PBMCs. The chain couples TRBV7-2 to TRBJ1-6; D unclear. CDR3 residues: CASSPTEGSPLHF. DNA of the CDR3: TGTGCCAGCAGCCCCACCGAGGGATCACCCCTCCACTTT.